The rows below give T cell receptor beta chains drawn from one sample of a study of blood T cells in healthy people across ages. TCRdb passed the 5' RACE reads through MiXCR, listing each CDR3 protein once. The sample carries 600,000 to 850,000 distinct CDR3 sequences, roughly 25% recorded once. A further study also used this sample, focusing on T cells of mothers and their children.

Sequencing was carried out using blood. The receptors originated from a boy aged 10-17 years in good health. Both conserved end residues are part of each CDR3. A D gene is named only where the DNA matches it firmly. The listing skips clone size in some rows; elsewhere it reads once, few, many or a size class.

>TRBJ2-1|14|TRBD1|-|TRBV28
CASSPGTGLGEQFF
TGTGCCAGCAGTCCCGGGACAGGGCTTGGAGAGCAGTTCTTC
>TRBJ2-3|15|TRBD2|-|TRBV12-3/TRBV12-4
CASSGLAGPNGAQYF
TGTGCCAGCAGCGGACTAGCGGGCCCGAATGGGGCGCAGTATTTT
>TRBJ2-5|16|TRBD2|-|TRBV18
CASSPTSGGTQETQYF
TGTGCCAGCTCACCAACTAGCGGGGGAACACAAGAGACCCAGTACTTC
>TRBJ2-7|16|-|few|TRBV18
CASSPIGGHSSYEQYF
TGTGCCAGCTCACCCATCGGGGGACATAGCTCCTACGAGCAGTACTTC
>TRBJ1-3|15|-|few|TRBV23-1
CASSQLKGSGNTIYF
TGCGCCAGCAGTCAATTGAAGGGATCTGGAAACACCATATATTTT
>TRBJ2-2|16|-|few|TRBV5-1
CASSLDGPTADGELFF
TGCGCCAGCAGCTTGGACGGCCCCACTGCTGACGGGGAGCTGTTTTTT
>TRBJ2-1|13|-|-|TRBV20-1
CSARLESYNEQFF
TGCAGTGCTAGACTAGAATCCTACAATGAGCAGTTCTTC
>TRBJ2-5|14|-|-|TRBV4-3
CASSQVIGGREQYF
TGCGCCAGCAGCCAAGTCATCGGAGGTCGGGAGCAGTACTTC
>TRBJ2-7|14|TRBD2|few|TRBV20-1
CSATGTSGDYEQYF
TGCAGTGCTACCGGGACTAGCGGAGATTACGAGCAGTACTTC
>TRBJ2-7|14|TRBD2|few|TRBV5-5
CASRSGGSSYEQYF
TGTGCCAGCCGTAGCGGGGGGAGCTCCTACGAGCAGTACTTC
>TRBJ2-1|20|-|few|TRBV29-1
CSVEGPAGFRTHLSYNEQFF
TGCAGCGTTGAGGGTCCCGCGGGATTTCGGACCCACCTCTCCTACAATGAGCAGTTCTTC
>TRBJ2-5|12|-|once|TRBV29-1
CGAVGRWETQYF
TGCGGCGCCGTGGGGAGGTGGGAGACCCAGTACTTC
>TRBJ2-4|16|-|once|TRBV19
CASSPLRLGTKNIQYF
TGTGCCAGTAGTCCCCTCCGGTTAGGGACCAAAAACATTCAGTACTTC
>TRBJ2-7|14|-|-|TRBV9
CASSETGGSYEQYF
TGTGCCAGCAGCGAGACAGGCGGCTCCTACGAGCAGTACTTC
>TRBJ1-4|14|TRBD1|-|TRBV6-5
CASTTTGDYEKLFF
TGTGCCAGCACCACGACAGGGGATTATGAAAAACTGTTTTTT
>TRBJ2-1|16|-|-|TRBV6-1
CASSAQAQEGRNEQFF
TGTGCCAGCAGTGCCCAGGCCCAAGAGGGGAGGAATGAGCAGTTCTTC
>TRBJ1-1|14|-|-|TRBV15
CATSRDSKNTEAFF
TGTGCCACCAGCAGAGATTCGAAGAACACTGAAGCTTTCTTT
>TRBJ2-7|15|-|few|TRBV29-1
CSVEDLSSEGYEQYF
TGCAGCGTTGAAGATCTGTCTAGCGAAGGCTACGAGCAGTACTTC
>TRBJ1-2|15|TRBD1|few|TRBV6-2/TRBV6-3
CASTARTGGNYGYTF
TGTGCCAGCACCGCGAGGACAGGGGGGAACTATGGCTACACCTTC
>TRBJ1-2|11|-|few|TRBV27
CASGWDYGYTF
TGTGCCAGCGGATGGGACTATGGCTACACCTTC
>TRBJ2-5|13|-|-|TRBV7-9
CAGETGHQETQYF
TGTGCCGGGGAAACAGGGCACCAAGAGACCCAGTACTTC
>TRBJ1-2|12|-|few|TRBV10-3
CAISESGRGYTF
TGTGCCATCAGCGAGTCCGGGAGAGGCTACACCTTC
>TRBJ2-3|13|-|few|TRBV27
CASSRVETDTQYF
TGTGCCAGCAGCAGGGTCGAGACAGATACGCAGTATTTT
>TRBJ1-3|16|-|few|TRBV19
CASSILGRASGTTIYF
TGTGCCAGTAGTATTTTGGGCCGAGCTTCTGGAACCACCATATATTTT
>TRBJ1-6|14|-|-|TRBV6-5
CASSYNPYDSPLHF
TGTGCCAGCAGTTATAACCCGTATGATTCACCCCTCCACTTT
>TRBJ2-7|14|TRBD1|few|TRBV6-1
CASSARQGTYEQYF
TGTGCCAGCAGTGCCAGACAGGGAACCTACGAGCAGTACTTC
>TRBJ2-1|15|TRBD1|-|TRBV7-2
CASSPIRQGAGEQFF
TGTGCCAGCAGCCCAATCCGGCAGGGGGCCGGAGAGCAGTTCTTC
>TRBJ2-5|16|TRBD1|-|TRBV7-9
CASSRPGTGVRETQYF
TGTGCCAGCAGCCGTCCCGGGACAGGGGTTCGAGAGACCCAGTACTTC
>TRBJ2-3|15|-|-|TRBV5-1
CAGSQFGGATDTQYF
TGCGCCGGCAGCCAGTTTGGGGGCGCGACAGATACGCAGTATTTT
>TRBJ2-7|13|-|-|TRBV27
CASSSDSYYEQYF
TGTGCCAGCAGTTCAGACTCATACTACGAGCAGTACTTC
>TRBJ2-1|18|TRBD2|few|TRBV4-1
CASSQDFLAGSSYNEQFF
TGCGCCAGCAGCCAAGATTTCCTAGCGGGAAGCTCCTACAATGAGCAGTTCTTC
>TRBJ2-5|15|TRBD2|-|TRBV5-4
CASSGTSGSIETQYF
TGTGCCAGCAGCGGGACTAGCGGGAGTATTGAGACCCAGTACTTC
>TRBJ2-1|14|-|once|TRBV2
CASSGAGAPGEQFF
TGTGCCAGCAGTGGGGCGGGGGCTCCCGGCGAGCAGTTCTTC
>TRBJ2-6|17|TRBD1|-|TRBV4-2
CASKPGQFDSGANVLTF
TGTGCCAGCAAACCGGGACAGTTTGACTCTGGGGCCAACGTCCTGACTTTC
>TRBJ1-4|13|-|few|TRBV2
CASRPGRNEKLFF
TGTGCCAGCAGACCAGGGAGGAATGAAAAACTGTTTTTT
>TRBJ2-7|12|-|-|TRBV7-9
CASSPSRGEQYF
TGTGCCAGCAGCCCCTCCCGGGGCGAGCAGTACTTC
>TRBJ2-1|13|TRBD1|few|TRBV11-2
CASSLTTGGEQFF
TGTGCCAGCAGCTTAACGACAGGGGGGGAGCAGTTCTTC
>TRBJ2-1|15|-|many|TRBV6-2/TRBV6-3
CASSPPTYSYNEQFF
TGTGCCAGCAGCCCCCCGACCTACTCCTACAATGAGCAGTTCTTC
>TRBJ1-6|14|-|-|TRBV4-1
CASSQTIYNSPLHF
TGCGCCAGCAGCCAAACAATATATAATTCACCCCTCCACTTT
>TRBJ2-7|13|TRBD2|few|TRBV9
CASSQGLGSEQYF
TGTGCCAGCAGCCAGGGACTAGGGAGTGAGCAGTACTTC
>TRBJ2-1|15|-|-|TRBV21-1
CASPAKGTGEDEQFF
TGTGCCAGCCCAGCAAAAGGGACCGGCGAAGATGAGCAGTTCTTC
>TRBJ2-3|16|-|-|TRBV24-1
CATSGGDGAGTDTQYF
TGTGCCACCAGCGGGGGTGACGGAGCTGGCACAGATACGCAGTATTTT
>TRBJ2-3|15|-|-|TRBV4-1
CASSQEGTRADTQYF
TGCGCCAGCAGCCAAGAGGGAACTAGGGCAGATACGCAGTATTTT
>TRBJ2-3|14|TRBD2|few|TRBV11-2
CASSFGAGVDTQYF
TGTGCCAGCAGTTTCGGAGCGGGAGTAGATACGCAGTATTTT
>TRBJ2-1|15|TRBD2|many|TRBV29-1
CSFAGGPFSYNEQFF
TGCAGTTTTGCGGGAGGGCCCTTCTCCTACAATGAGCAGTTCTTC
>TRBJ1-1|15|TRBD1|-|TRBV7-9
CAIPGTELLNTEAFF
TGTGCCATCCCTGGGACAGAACTTTTGAACACTGAAGCTTTCTTT
>TRBJ2-7|18|-|-|TRBV7-2
CASSLSWSTRTYSYEQYF
TGTGCCAGCAGCTTATCATGGAGTACACGGACTTACAGCTACGAGCAGTACTTC